This T cell receptor beta chain is from a study of CD8+ T cells in alopecia areata. RNA was isolated and reverse transcribed to cDNA, the sequencing template. Generated by immunoSEQ multiplex PCR, the TCRdb table keeps only in-frame clones and is missing some. The sample consists of more than 200,000 clones, approximately 61% of them appearing once. This clone was seen more than once but under ten times. Its matching antigen is unknown. Sampling of alopecia areata patients yielded lesional scalp punch biopsies as well as peripheral blood. Trimming left V 4 bases short and J 6 bases short, with 6 bases between. The CDR3 is 11 residues long. Germline CDR1 reads SGHDT; CDR2 reads YYEEEE. Overall study findings and caveats: Higher clonality was seen in lesional scalp than in normal scalp, especially in alopecia totalis/universalis. Sharing of TCR sequences between patients (possibly for HLA-related reasons) was less clear than in mice. Sequenced scalp T cells also include alphabeta T cells resident in normal skin.

The receptor was isolated from a human donor with alopecia areata. The genes are TRBV5-6 and TRBJ2-3; D is unclear. Here the sequenced sample was CD4+ T cells sorted from blood, taken at week 0. CDR3 nucleotides: TGTGCCAGCAGCCTCGGGGATACGCAGTATTTT. This sequence encodes CASSLGDTQYF.